This note documents a single T cell receptor beta chain sequence. Its antigen remains unidentified. It has no much larger one-base neighbor in the sample; base qualities were not kept. The data derive from a study of cytomegalovirus exposure and HLA in healthy donors (TCRdb year 2017). About the study as a whole: According to an earlier analysis of a few hundred of the donors, some 170 million T cells yielded roughly 110 million unique TCR beta sequences and approximately 300 Gb of sequence data. Every repertoire in the discovery cohort had been generated on one and the same sequencing platform. In the later analysis, no new phenotypic data were used to find candidate immune exposures; instead, reliance was placed on TCR beta sequences and their occurrence across donors. On average, roughly 250,000 unique TCR beta nucleotide sequences were sequenced per donor among several hundred genotyped donors of the cohort, with roughly 19% of those sequences being non-productive. About 280 gigabases of sequencing data and tens of millions of unique TCR sequences were included in an early release covering about 700 HLA-typed donors. The study aimed to test whether signatures of past pathogen exposure could be identified by cataloging public T cell receptors. A later genetic analysis used genome-wide SNP genotypes for about 65% of the roughly 670 donors, treating that subset as a discovery cohort. Among the roughly 400 genotyped donors, around 81% belonged to the genetic ancestry cluster associated with self-reported Caucasian donors. To decide whether each TCR beta V gene segment behaved as functional or pseudogenic, an earlier analysis of 587 of the donors relied on high-throughput TCR beta sequencing. HLA typing covered class I and class II loci at four-digit resolution. Because of strong linkage in the cohort, roughly five DR-DQ haplotypes were treated as single units for association and clustering. The number of donors typed differed by locus, with roughly 629-640 for A, B, C, DRB1 and DQB1, around 500 for DQA1, under 610 for DPA1, and some 440 for DPB1. Using immunosequencing, the study profiled T cell repertoires from some 670 subjects and related those repertoires to cytomegalovirus serostatus. A separate validation cohort of roughly 110 different subjects was used in addition to the approximately 640-subject first cohort. Donor age, sex, ethnicity and CMV serostatus were compiled alongside the repertoire data. A later analysis re-analyzed previously published TCR beta repertoires from roughly 630 donors and added high-resolution HLA genotyping to study TCR occurrence patterns. To predict cytomegalovirus infection status, the study combined high-throughput TCR immunosequencing, statistical association of individual TCRs with disease status, and machine learning.

The cohort comprised fewer than 700 healthy bone marrow donors. At the time of sampling, every cohort member was nominally healthy, though immune exposures that went unrecorded were likely present. CMV serostatus was positive for 289 and negative for about half of the roughly 670 cohort members, and was not recorded for this donor. A peripheral blood sample was provided by each donor, and peripheral blood mononuclear cells were used for TCR beta sequencing. The Qiagen DNeasy Blood Extraction Kit was used to extract genomic DNA from the blood cell samples. Relative to germline, V is 3 bases shorter and J is 8 bases shorter, with 11 bases between their ends. Reading the germline V gene gives CDR1 SQVTM and CDR2 ANQGSEA. The CDR3 measures 12 amino acids from cysteine to phenylalanine. The retained sequence is limited to the CDR3, 36 bases, with the frame set at the first base. Study-wide conclusions, independent of this receptor: In vitro tests confirmed that a few of the cytomegalovirus-associated TCR beta chains recognize cytomegalovirus antigens. The classifier was reported to diagnose cytomegalovirus status with high specificity and sensitivity in both the original and validation cohorts. While some public TCRs were present in many individuals, most TCR sequences turned up only very rarely across donors. The sequencing pipeline was judged likely to have produced a cluster of highly shared sequence variants as a technical artifact. In the study, 150 to 200 TCR beta chains were listed as associated with cytomegalovirus. The 87-base-pair reads could not distinguish some IMGT-functional V segments, including TRBV6-2 and TRBV6-3, so those segments were excluded. The only immune exposure information available for the cohort was CMV serostatus. V-gene and J-gene trimming of TCR beta chains was associated with a missense DCLRE1C variant in a later genetic analysis, and the association was replicated in an independent cohort. Because HLA typing was unavailable for some donors at each locus, only the typed subset was used in association tests. In a later analysis, several top co-occurrence clusters were reported to appear linked to parvovirus B19, influenza, CMV and Epstein-Barr virus. Specific HLA alleles were associated with roughly 16,000 TCR beta sequences at a false discovery rate of 0.05 in a later analysis. In a later analysis, HLA-associated TCR beta chains were found to be more clonally expanded and to have lower generation probabilities than equally common non-associated chains. Presence/absence analyses assumed roughly uniform sequencing depth across donors, an assumption that may not hold. According to a later analysis, TCR association rates differed among HLA loci, with DRB1 alleles showing the most associated TCRs and HLA-C alleles showing the fewest. It was suggested by the authors that the approach could potentially be generalized to other disease states and immunological phenotypes. The earlier analysis of approximately 560 of the donors excluded fewer than 20 rarely observed V segments, including chromosome 9 orphons, because counts were too low. Only TCR beta chains were sequenced in this cohort, and the absence of alpha or paired-chain data limited detectable features. Linkage disequilibrium might explain the correlated functional status among segregating V segments, but an unknown experimental factor could not be excluded. A further reported finding was that TCR beta sequences accurately predicted the HLA-A and HLA-B alleles for most subjects in the first cohort. Broadly in line with IMGT annotations, most TCR beta V segments showed up in productive rearrangements about 90% or about 30% of the time in an earlier analysis of under 700 of the donors. Assigning TCR associations to individual alleles was difficult when HLA alleles, especially DR and DQ, strongly co-occurred. A later genetic analysis reported fewer N-insertions in productive TCRs among donors in an Asian-associated ancestry cluster than the roughly 670-donor mean. In a later analysis, most CMV-associated TCR beta chains were found to appear HLA-restricted, with HLA associations seemingly driven largely by CMV exposure.

Library preparation used the immunoSEQ multiplex PCR assay. For the multiplex PCR, a mixture combining 60 forward primers for TCR Vbeta segments and 13 reverse primers for TCR Jbeta segments was used. A multiplex PCR assay on genomic DNA amplified the CDR3 region of rearranged TCR beta genes. Amplified TCR beta libraries were sequenced as 87-base-pair reads on the Illumina HiSeq System. In the authors' own workflow: A later analysis tallied 70 million to 100 million unique TCR beta chains across the 666 repertoires, and roughly 11 million of those chains were shared by two or more donors. A nearest-neighbor algorithm error-corrected the raw reads and collapsed the reads into unique sequences, merging closely related sequences to remove PCR and sequencing errors. Alignment of CDR3 sequences to IMGT reference sequences was used to assign V, D and J gene segments. Each retained sequence needed at least a six-nucleotide match to both a V gene segment and a J gene segment. A rearrangement was called productive if the CDR3 had no stop codons and remained in frame with V and J, and every other rearrangement was called non-productive. CDR3 was defined according to IMGT convention as the region running from the second conserved V-encoded cysteine to the conserved J-encoded phenylalanine. The earlier analysis of some 550 of the donors excluded any sequence lacking an unambiguous match to a single V gene segment. An earlier analysis of under 750 of the donors called V segments functional above 56.7% productive rearrangements and segregating when the between-donor standard deviation exceeded 5%. To diagnose cytomegalovirus status from the catalog of TCR beta chain sequences, a statistical classification framework was built. In a later analysis, TCR nucleotide sequences were compared against IMGT/GENE-DB human TR gene sequences so that V and J genes could be assigned. Using the TCRdist pipeline, a later analysis assigned CDR3 sequences along with most-parsimonious VDJ recombination scenarios. A later analysis defined each TCR beta chain by its CDR3 amino acid sequence plus V-gene family, and excluded reads lacking a unique V-gene family. As a way to deal with suspected cross-contamination and a sequencing artifact, a later analysis dropped 450 to 700 nucleotide sequences that were highly shared and had low generation probability. For each public chain, a later analysis derived a clonal expansion index from normalized ranks of inferred template counts within each repertoire. A later analysis computed generation probabilities with a VDJ recombination model fitted to out-of-frame rearrangements, and checked the results against IGoR. A later analysis scored TCR-TCR, TCR-HLA and TCR-CMV co-occurrence with hypergeometric tests, applying a repertoire-size bias correction to TCR pairs. A later analysis estimated false discovery rates by permuting HLA or CMV assignments 20 times. In a later analysis, co-occurring TCRs were grouped using DBSCAN, with TCRdist sequence similarity added in when clustering inside HLA-allele-positive subsets. Repertoires with fewer than 30,000 or more than 120,000 public chains, plus five repertoires with anomalous nucleotide sharing, were excluded from co-occurrence clustering. Drawn from immuneACCESS, this table holds only the in-frame rearrangements with V and J called that TCRdb kept. Clones are partly lost; checked studies trace under half to an unresolved V gene and leave the rest unexplained. For V, J and clone size, that table is used; D and trimming come from the DNA. The sample contains 160,000 or so clones, approximately 72% of them found a single time. Less than 2.5% of the sample comes from the top ten.

The clonotype originates from a human donor in good health. The material sequenced was PBMCs. The chain employs TRBV29-1 and TRBJ2-1; no confident D gene assignment can be made. The CDR3 sequence is CSVEGFGDEQFF. The nucleotides are TGCAGCGTTGAGGGCTTTGGTGATGAGCAGTTCTTC.